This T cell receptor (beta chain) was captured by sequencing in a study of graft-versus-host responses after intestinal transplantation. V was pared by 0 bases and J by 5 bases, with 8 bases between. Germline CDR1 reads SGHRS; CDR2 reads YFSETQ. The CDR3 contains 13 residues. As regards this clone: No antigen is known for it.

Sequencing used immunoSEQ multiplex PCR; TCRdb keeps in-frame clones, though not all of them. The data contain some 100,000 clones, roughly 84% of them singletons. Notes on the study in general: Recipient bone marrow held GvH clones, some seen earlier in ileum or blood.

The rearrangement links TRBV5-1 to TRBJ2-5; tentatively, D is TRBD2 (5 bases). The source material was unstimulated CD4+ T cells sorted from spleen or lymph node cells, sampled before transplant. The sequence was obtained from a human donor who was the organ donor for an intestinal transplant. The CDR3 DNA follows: TGCGCCAGCAGCTTGGAGCCGGGGGAGACCCAGTACTTC. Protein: CASSLEPGETQYF. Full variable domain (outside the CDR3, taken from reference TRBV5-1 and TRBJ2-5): KAGVTQTPRYLIKTRGQQVTLSCSPISGHRSVSWYQQTPGQGLQFLFEYFSETQRNKGNFPGRFSGRQFSNSRSEMNVSTLELGDSALYLCASSLEPGETQYFGPGTRLLVL.